The 18 T cell receptor beta chains presented below share a single source sample, sequenced in a study of T-cell memory formation after mild COVID-19. A single record per CDR3 protein comes from TCRdb applying MiXCR to the 5' RACE reads. Among 200,000 to 250,000 distinct CDR3 sequences listed, 15% were seen once. The sample comprised PBMCs or a T cell subset sorted from them (not recorded which). These receptors came from an adult woman who had mild COVID-19 (a few samples of this study predate the infection). Cell type and time point are not known.

This clonotype was seen only a few times. The V gene is TRBV7-2, the J gene TRBJ2-7; TRBD2 aligns across 9 bases. The trim removed 2 bases at V and 3 bases at J, leaving 8 bases unmatched. The CDR3 has 16 amino acids. CDR1 is SGHTA, CDR2 FQGNSA, per germline. The CDR3 coding sequence is TGTGCCAGCAGCTTATCCGCGCTTAGCGGGGGCTACGAGCAGTACTTC. The encoded protein is CASSLSALSGGYEQYF.

This clonotype was observed a handful of times. The chain links TRBV6-4 to TRBJ2-1; D gene ambiguous. V gave up 0 bases and J gave up 12 bases, with 12 bases separating them. Germline CDR1 MRHNA, CDR2 SNTAGT. The CDR3 is 13 amino acids. In nucleotides, the CDR3 is TGTGCCAGCAGTGACTCGGTTGGGCTTCCGCAGTTCTTC. Amino acids: CASSDSVGLPQFF.

This clonotype was observed a handful of times. The rearrangement links TRBV4-2 to TRBJ2-7; unclear D gene. The CDR3 extends over 15 amino acids. Germline V gene data show CDR1 as LGHNA and CDR2 as YNFKEQ. Trimming took 1 base from V and 3 from J, leaving 13 bases between them. The CDR3 sequence is CASSQVKDIGYEQYF. The DNA for the CDR3 is TGTGCCAGCAGCCAAGTGAAGGATATCGGCTACGAGCAGTACTTC.

This clonotype was detected ten times or more. The chain has TRBV18 and TRBJ2-4, with TRBD2 matching over 7 bases. This CDR3 has 15 residues. The junction had 8 bases not matched to a gene; V was cut back by 2 bases and J by 7 bases. The germline V gene encodes CDR1 KGHSH and CDR2 LQKENI. For the CDR3, the DNA is TGTGCCAGCTCACCAACGGGGGGATTCGGGAACATTCAGTACTTC. Amino acids: CASSPTGGFGNIQYF.

This clonotype was picked up a small number of times. The chain joins TRBV29-1 to TRBJ1-5; weak D call: TRBD1 (6 bases). V lost 7 bases and J lost 5, with 18 bases in between. CDR3 length: 14 amino acids. The V gene's germline CDR1 is SQVTM and CDR2 ANQGSEA. CDR3: CSAASGGRDQPQHF. The CDR3, as DNA: TGCAGCGCCGCGTCTGGGGGGCGCGATCAGCCCCAGCATTTT.

This clonotype was recorded a few times. The J gene is TRBJ2-7, the V gene TRBV20-1; 14 bases fit TRBD2. The junction had 7 bases not matched to a gene; V was cut back by 3 bases and J by 6 bases. Per the germline V gene, CDR1 is DFQATT and CDR2 is SNEGSKA (reference sequence). This CDR3 is 15 amino acids long. The CDR3 DNA reads as TGCAGTGCTAGCCCGACTAGCGGGGGGGGCGCCGAGCAGTACTTC. Translating gives CSASPTSGGGAEQYF.

This clonotype was detected ten times or more. J is TRBJ2-7 and V is TRBV12-3 or TRBV12-4, with TRBD1 matching 7 bases. CDR3 length: 14 residues. Trimming at V came to 6 bases and at J to 4 bases, leaving 9 bases not matched to a gene. CDR3 sequence (DNA): TGTGCCAGCAGCCCCGGGACAGCAACTTACGAGCAGTACTTC. Encoded protein: CASSPGTATYEQYF.

The chain links TRBV7-2 to TRBJ2-1; 7 bases line up with TRBD2. CDR3 length: 19 amino acids. V lost 5 bases to trimming and J lost 1 base; unmatched junction nucleotides: 17. The V gene's germline CDR1 is SGHTA and CDR2 FQGNSA. CDR3 protein: CASSRRTIGRIGSYNEQFF. Written as DNA, the CDR3 is TGTGCCAGCAGCCGACGGACTATCGGGAGGATTGGGTCCTACAATGAGCAGTTCTTC.

Only a few counts were recorded for this clonotype. The chain has TRBV9 and TRBJ1-4, with 11 bases aligning to TRBD1. Trimming removed 1 base from V and 10 bases from J; junction bases left unmatched: 6. CDR1 and CDR2 (germline): SGDLS, YYNGEE. This CDR3 comprises 15 residues. The CDR3 nucleotides read TGTGCCAGCAGCGTAACGGGACAGGGGGAGGGAAAACTGTTTTTT. Translating it yields CASSVTGQGEGKLFF.

At least ten counts were recorded for this clonotype. V usage is TRBV29-1 and J usage is TRBJ1-3, with unresolved D. The CDR3 is made up of 13 amino acids. Between the trimmed V and J ends, which lost 7 bases and 4 bases, there was a span of 14 bases. Germline CDR1 SQVTM, CDR2 ANQGSEA. CDR3: CSGLDPGGNTIYF. Written as DNA, the CDR3 is TGCAGCGGACTCGACCCGGGGGGAAACACCATATATTTT.

This clonotype was observed a handful of times. The rearrangement links TRBV6-5 to TRBJ2-7, with unresolved D. The germline CDR1 and CDR2 sequences are MNHEY and SVGAGI. CDR3 length: 13 residues. The germline V and J ends were trimmed by 0 bases and 7 bases, with 10 bases remaining between them. The CDR3 DNA reads TGTGCCAGCAGTTACTCCCCCCGGCAGGAGCAGTACTTC. Translated, it gives CASSYSPRQEQYF.

This clonotype was recorded a few times. V and J are TRBV7-2 and TRBJ1-2; tentatively, D is TRBD1 (6 bases). This CDR3 comprises 12 residues. Germline assignment: CDR1 SGHTA and CDR2 FQGNSA. V lost 5 bases to trimming and J lost 7 bases, with 11 bases between them. In nucleotides, the CDR3 is TGTGCCAGCAGCCCCAGGGGATCTGGCTACACCTTC. It yields the protein CASSPRGSGYTF.

The table lists this clonotype with a few counts. CDR3 residues: CASSPDRLSGANVLTF. CDR3 nucleotides: TGTGCCAGCTCACCGGACAGACTCTCTGGGGCCAACGTCCTGACTTTC. This chain uses TRBV18 with TRBJ2-6; maybe TRBD1 (6 bases). Trimming stripped 3 bases from V and 0 bases from J, with 9 bases between. CDR3 length equals 16 residues. Germline V gives CDR1 KGHSH, CDR2 LQKENI. The variable domain in full, completed from reference TRBV18 and TRBJ2-6, reads NAGVMQNPRHLVRRRGQEARLRCSPMKGHSHVYWYRQLPEEGLKFMVYLQKENIIDESGMPKERFSAEFPKEGPSILRIQQVVRGDSAAYFCASSPDRLSGANVLTFGAGSRLTVL.

This clonotype was observed many times. V is TRBV5-1 and J is TRBJ1-5, with D unresolved. Deletions cut 4 bases from V and 4 bases from J, with 9 bases between. Germline V CDR1 and CDR2: SGHRS, YFSETQ. CDR3 length equals 13 residues. DNA for the CDR3: TGCGCCAGCAGCACTGAGAGAAATCAGCCCCAGCATTTT. This sequence encodes CASSTERNQPQHF.

This clonotype was counted at least ten times. The chain joins TRBV20-1 to TRBJ1-2, with D hard to call. The CDR3 sequence is 14 residues long. Germline lookup yields CDR1 DFQATT and CDR2 SNEGSKA (reference sequence). The V and J ends lost 1 base and 3 bases respectively, with 12 bases between them. The CDR3 nucleotides read TGCAGTGCTAGAGCGTATAACAGTGACTATGGCTACACCTTC. Encoded protein: CSARAYNSDYGYTF.

CDR3 sequence reads: CASSTSSYEQYF. The CDR3 DNA follows: TGTGCCAGCAGCACTTCTAGCTACGAGCAGTACTTC. The V gene is TRBV6-2 or TRBV6-3, the J gene TRBJ2-7, with D uncertain. Per the germline V gene, CDR1 is MNHEY and CDR2 is SVGEGT. The germline V and J ends were trimmed by 6 bases and 3 bases, with 9 bases remaining between them. The CDR3 covers 12 residues.

The V gene is TRBV5-1, the J gene TRBJ2-7; TRBD1 matches 10 bases. The CDR3 is 13 residues long. Germline CDR1 SGHRS, CDR2 YFSETQ. V was pared by 3 bases and J by 6 bases, with 3 bases of the junction left unmatched. The chain's CDR3 is CASSSDRGLEQYF. CDR3 nucleotide sequence: TGCGCCAGCAGCTCCGACAGGGGGCTCGAGCAGTACTTC.

This chain links TRBV7-3 with TRBJ2-1; 7 nucleotides agree with TRBD1. The junction had 3 bases not matched to a gene; V was cut back by 4 bases and J by 0 bases. Germline CDR1 is SGHTA and CDR2 is FQGTGA. This CDR3 spans 15 amino acids. The CDR3 protein is CASSSGQRSYNEQFF. The CDR3 DNA is TGTGCCAGCAGCTCGGGACAGCGCTCCTACAATGAGCAGTTCTTC.